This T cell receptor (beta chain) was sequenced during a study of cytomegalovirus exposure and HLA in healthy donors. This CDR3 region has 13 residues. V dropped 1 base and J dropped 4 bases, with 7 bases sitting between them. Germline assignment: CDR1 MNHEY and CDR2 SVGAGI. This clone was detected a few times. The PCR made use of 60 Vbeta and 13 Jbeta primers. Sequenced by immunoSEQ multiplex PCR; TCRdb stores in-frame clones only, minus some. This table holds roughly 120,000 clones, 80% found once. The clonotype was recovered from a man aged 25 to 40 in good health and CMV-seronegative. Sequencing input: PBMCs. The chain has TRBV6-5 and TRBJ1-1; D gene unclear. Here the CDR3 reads CASSYLGSTEAFF. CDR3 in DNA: TGTGCCAGCAGTTACTTGGGGAGCACTGAAGCTTTCTTT.